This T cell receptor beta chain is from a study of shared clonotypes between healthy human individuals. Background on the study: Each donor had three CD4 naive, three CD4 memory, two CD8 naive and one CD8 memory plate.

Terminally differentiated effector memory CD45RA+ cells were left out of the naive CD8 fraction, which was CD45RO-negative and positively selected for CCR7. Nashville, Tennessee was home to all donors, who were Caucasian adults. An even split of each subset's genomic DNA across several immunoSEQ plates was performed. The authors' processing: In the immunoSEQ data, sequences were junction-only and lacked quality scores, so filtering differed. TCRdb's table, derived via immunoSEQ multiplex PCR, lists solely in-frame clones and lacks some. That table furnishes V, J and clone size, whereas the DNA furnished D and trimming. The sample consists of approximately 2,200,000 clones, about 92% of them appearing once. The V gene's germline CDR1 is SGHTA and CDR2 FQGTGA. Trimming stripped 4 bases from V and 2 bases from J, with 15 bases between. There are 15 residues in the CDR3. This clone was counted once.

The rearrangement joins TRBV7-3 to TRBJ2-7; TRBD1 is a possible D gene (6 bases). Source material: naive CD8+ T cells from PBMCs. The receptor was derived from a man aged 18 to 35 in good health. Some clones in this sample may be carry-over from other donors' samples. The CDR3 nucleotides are TGTGCCAGCAGCTCAATTCGGGACACACCCTACGAGCAGTACTTC. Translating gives CASSSIRDTPYEQYF.